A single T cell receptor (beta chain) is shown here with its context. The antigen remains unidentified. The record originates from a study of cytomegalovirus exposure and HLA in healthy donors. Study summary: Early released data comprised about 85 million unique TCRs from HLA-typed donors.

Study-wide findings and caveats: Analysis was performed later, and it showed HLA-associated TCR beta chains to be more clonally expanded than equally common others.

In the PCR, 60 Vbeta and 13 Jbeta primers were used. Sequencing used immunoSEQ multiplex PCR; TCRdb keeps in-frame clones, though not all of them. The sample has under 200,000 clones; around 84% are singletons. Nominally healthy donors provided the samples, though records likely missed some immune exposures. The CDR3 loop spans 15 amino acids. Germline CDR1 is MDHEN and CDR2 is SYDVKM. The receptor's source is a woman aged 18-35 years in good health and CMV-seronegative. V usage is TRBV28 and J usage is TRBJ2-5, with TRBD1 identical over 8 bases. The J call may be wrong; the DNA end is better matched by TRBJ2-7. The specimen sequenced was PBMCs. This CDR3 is CASSLTGTGSYEQYF. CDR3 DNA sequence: TGTGCCAGCAGTTTGACCGGGACAGGCTCCTACGAGCAGTACTTC.